A selection of T cell receptor beta chains follows, all from one sample in a study of beta chain features in type 1 diabetes. The repertoire was sequenced with immunoSEQ multiplex PCR; TCRdb's copy has only in-frame clones and lacks some. Here the sample spans fewer than 900,000 clones, roughly 15% being singletons. The source material was naive CD4+ T cells from blood. These receptors all come from a woman between 18 and 30 years old in good health. Both conserved end residues are part of each CDR3.

v_gene,CDR3aa
TRBV7-6,CASSSTPGQLSWTQYF
TRBV28,CASLTGGPRTDTQYF
TRBV5-6,CASSQRTILAKNIQYF
TRBV9,CASSVTGGHGYTF
TRBV4-3,CASSQDRSTEAFF
TRBV4-2,CASSPGLADTGELFF
TRBV6-6,CASSWQGGQPQHF
TRBV4-1,CASSRGRQDSGNTIYF
TRBV6-5,CASRGVQGAGNTIYF
TRBV28,CASSATGPNIQYF
TRBV27,CASSLIRSGRADTQYF
TRBV4-2,CASSQRIQRGIPRNTEAFF
TRBV19,CASTGSGGTMNTEAFF
TRBV13,CASSLQGYYEQYF
TRBV2,CASRRDSEALSGANVLTF
TRBV13,CASSPFGVAGDYEQYF
TRBV9,CASSQTGSSYEQYF
TRBV4-2,CASSQDSTSGSGAYEQYF
TRBV7-8,CASSRSGQGSNQPQHF
TRBV19,CASSIEGARAQETQYF
TRBV14,CASSQERFGAAFF
TRBV7-3,CASSLETVTDTQYF
TRBV6-5,CASSKGHLGEQFF
TRBV7-2,CASSLGGTGKNYGYTF
TRBV6-5,CASSNDRETQYF
TRBV13,CASSSYNEKLFF
TRBV7-9,CASSFGTATGELFF
TRBV4-2,CASSHTSAGLEAFF
TRBV7-2,CASSFSGLETQYF
TRBV4-2,CASSSVAYEQYF
TRBV5-6,CASSFRTPAYEQYF
TRBV4-3,CASSQDPSGRPYF
TRBV7-9,CASSPWTSGRAEETQYF
TRBV6-5,CASSYSARALNQPQHF
TRBV10-1,CASSESVGSTTDTQYF